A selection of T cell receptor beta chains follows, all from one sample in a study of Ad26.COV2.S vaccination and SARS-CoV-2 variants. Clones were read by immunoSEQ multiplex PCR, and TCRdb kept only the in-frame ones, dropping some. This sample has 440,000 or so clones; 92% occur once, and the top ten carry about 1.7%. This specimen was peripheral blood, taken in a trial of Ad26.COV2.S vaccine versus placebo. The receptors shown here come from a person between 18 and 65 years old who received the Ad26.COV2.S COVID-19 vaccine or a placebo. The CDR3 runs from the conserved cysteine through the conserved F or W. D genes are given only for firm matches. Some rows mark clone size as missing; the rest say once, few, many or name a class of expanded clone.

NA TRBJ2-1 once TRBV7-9 TGTGCCAGCAGCCCAATCAGGGGCGGCTCCTACAATGAGCAGTTCTTC CASSPIRGGSYNEQFF
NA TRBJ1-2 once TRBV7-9 TGTGCCAGCAGCTTAGGCCTGGGGGATGTCTATGGCTACACCTTC CASSLGLGDVYGYTF
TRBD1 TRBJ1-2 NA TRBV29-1 TGCAGCGTTGAAGATTTGACAGGGGGCCGGAGTGCTAACTATGGCTACACCTTC CSVEDLTGGRSANYGYTF
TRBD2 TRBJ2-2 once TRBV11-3 TGTGCCAGCAGCTTACGCGGGGGGGCAATCGGGGAGCTGTTTTTT CASSLRGGAIGELFF
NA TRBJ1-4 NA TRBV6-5 TGTGCCAGCAGTTACTCGGGGGGGAAGAATGAAAAACTGTTTTTT CASSYSGGKNEKLFF
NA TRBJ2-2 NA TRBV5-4 TGTGCCAGCACCCTAGTTCCGGGACACAACACCGGGGAGCTGTTTTTT CASTLVPGHNTGELFF
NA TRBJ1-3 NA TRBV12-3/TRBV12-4 TGTGCCAGCAGTCTGAGCTCTGGAAACACCATATATTTT CASSLSSGNTIYF
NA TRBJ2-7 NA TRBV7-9 TGTGCCAGCAGCTCTGTACCGGGGGATGAGCAGTACTTC CASSSVPGDEQYF
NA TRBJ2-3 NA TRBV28 TGTGCCAGCAGTACGACAGCTAGTCTCTTCCGGTATTTT CASSTTASLFRYF
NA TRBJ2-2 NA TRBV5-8 TGTGCCAGCAGCTTGGTCGTAAGGGTTCCGAACACCGGGGAGCTGTTTTTT CASSLVVRVPNTGELFF
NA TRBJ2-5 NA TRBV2 TGTGCCAGCACGGGTGAGGCTCTCGAGACCCAGTACTTC CASTGEALETQYF
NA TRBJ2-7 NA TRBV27 TGTGCCAGCAGTCCGGGGACCGACGCATACGAGCAGTACTTC CASSPGTDAYEQYF
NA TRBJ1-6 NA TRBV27 TGTGCCAGCAGTTTATCGGCAGGAGGATTCGCCCTCCACTTT CASSLSAGGFALHF
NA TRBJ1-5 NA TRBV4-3 TGCGCCAGCAGCCAAGATTCAACGGGGCGAGGACAGCCCCAGCATTTT CASSQDSTGRGQPQHF
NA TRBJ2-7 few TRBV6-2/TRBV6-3 TGTGCCAGCAGTTACTCGACTACCAAGGCTTTCTCCTACGAGCAGTACTTC CASSYSTTKAFSYEQYF
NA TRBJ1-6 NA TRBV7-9 TGTGCCAGCAGCTCCGGGGGGACGTCGGATGTCTCACCCCTCCACTTT CASSSGGTSDVSPLHF
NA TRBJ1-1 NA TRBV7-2 TGTGCCAGCAGCTTAGACGGGGGGGGCACTGAAGCTTTCTTT CASSLDGGGTEAFF
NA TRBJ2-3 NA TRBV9 TGTGCCAGCACCCGTGGGGGCATTCCTAGCACAGATACGCAGTATTTT CASTRGGIPSTDTQYF
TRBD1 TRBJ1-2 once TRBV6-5 TGTGCCAGCAGTTTTACGGGGGCAGGGGGCCGTGGCTACACCTTC CASSFTGAGGRGYTF
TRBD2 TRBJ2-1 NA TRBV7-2 TGTGCCAGCAGCTTTAGCGGGGGCCCTTACAATGAGCAGTTCTTC CASSFSGGPYNEQFF
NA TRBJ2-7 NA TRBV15 TGTGCCACCAGCAGAGATTACGGGGGGCGCCCCTACGAGCAGTACTTC CATSRDYGGRPYEQYF
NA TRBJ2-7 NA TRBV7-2 TGTGCCAGCAGCTTAGCCCACGCCTACGAGCAGTACTTC CASSLAHAYEQYF
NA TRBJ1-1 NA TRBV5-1 TGCGCCAGCAGTCGCGCGACAGCGAACACTGAAGCTTTCTTT CASSRATANTEAFF
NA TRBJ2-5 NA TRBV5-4 TGTGCCAGCAGCTCCCAAGAGACCCAGTACTTC CASSSQETQYF
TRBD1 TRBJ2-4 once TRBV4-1 TGCGCCAGCAGCCGAGCCGGGACAGGGATCAACATTCAGTACTTC CASSRAGTGINIQYF
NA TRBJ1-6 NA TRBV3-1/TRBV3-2 TGTGCCAGCAGCCAAGATCTTGCAGGGCCATATTCACCCCTCCACTTT CASSQDLAGPYSPLHF
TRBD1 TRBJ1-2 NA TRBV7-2 TGTGCCAGCAGCTTAGGACAGGGTGCCTCCTATGGCTACACCTTC CASSLGQGASYGYTF
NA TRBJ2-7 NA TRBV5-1 TGCGCCAGCAGCCCTGTCGGGCCCTCCTACGAGCAGTACTTC CASSPVGPSYEQYF
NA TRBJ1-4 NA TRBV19 TGTGCCAGTAGTATGGTCATATTAGGGGAAAAACTGTTTTTT CASSMVILGEKLFF
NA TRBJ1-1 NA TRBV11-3 TGTGCCAGCAGCGCACAGGGCGGAGGGACTGAAGCTTTCTTT CASSAQGGGTEAFF
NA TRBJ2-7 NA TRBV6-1 TGTGCCAGCAGTGACGTCTACAACTCCTACGAGCAGTACTTC CASSDVYNSYEQYF
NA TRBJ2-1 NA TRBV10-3 TGTGCCATCAGCCCGAGCTCCTACAATGAGCAGTTCTTC CAISPSSYNEQFF
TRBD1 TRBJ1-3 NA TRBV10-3 TGTGCCATTGGGACAGAAGGAAACACCATATATTTT CAIGTEGNTIYF
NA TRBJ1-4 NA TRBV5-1 TGCGCCAGCAGCTTGGGCCCAACTAATGAAAAACTGTTTTTT CASSLGPTNEKLFF
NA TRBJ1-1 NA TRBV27 TGTGCCAGCAGTTTCAGCAGGCCGCTTATGAACACTGAAGCTTTCTTT CASSFSRPLMNTEAFF
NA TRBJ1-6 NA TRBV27 TGTGCCAGCAGTTTATCAGGGCAGGACTATTCACCCCTCCACTTT CASSLSGQDYSPLHF
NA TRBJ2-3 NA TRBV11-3 TGTGCCAGCAGCTTCGAGGGCCTAAGCACAGATACGCAGTATTTT CASSFEGLSTDTQYF
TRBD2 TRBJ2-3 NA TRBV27 TGTGCCAGCAGCCTAGCGGGGGGGACAGATACGCAGTATTTT CASSLAGGTDTQYF
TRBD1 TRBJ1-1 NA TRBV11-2 TGTGCCAGCAGCTTAGGGGACAGGGAAGAAGCTTTCTTT CASSLGDREEAFF
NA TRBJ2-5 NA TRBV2 TGTGCCAGCAGTTCGCAGGGGCATTTTGAGACCCAGTACTTC CASSSQGHFETQYF
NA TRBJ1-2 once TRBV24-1 TGTGCCACCAGTGGAGTTTTAGGGGACGGGAACTATGGCTACACCTTC CATSGVLGDGNYGYTF
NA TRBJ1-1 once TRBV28 TGTGCCAGCAGACCAGGGGTGGGAGGGGACACTGAAGCTTTCTTT CASRPGVGGDTEAFF
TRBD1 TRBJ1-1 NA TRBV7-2 TGTGCCAGCAGCATAGGACAGGGGAACACTGAAGCTTTCTTT CASSIGQGNTEAFF
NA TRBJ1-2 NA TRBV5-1 TGCGCCAGCAGCTTGGGGGACACCACAGAAGGCTACACCTTC CASSLGDTTEGYTF
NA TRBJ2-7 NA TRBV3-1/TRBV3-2 TGTGCCAGCAGCACGCCGGGACTTCCCTTCGAGGAGCAGTACTTC CASSTPGLPFEEQYF